The clone carrying this TCR beta chain was counted between two and nine times. The data derive from a study of glioma-infiltrating T cells after dendritic cell vaccination. Study context: Dendritic cell vaccination trial patients had either newly diagnosed or recurrent glioblastoma.

Noted time point: after dendritic cell vaccination, including at tumor progression/relapse. Fresh-frozen tumor tissue and more than two years of survival data were available for all. Primers: 60 V beta forward and 13 J beta reverse. The assay was immunoSEQ multiplex PCR, and TCRdb's table has in-frame clones only and misses some. The sample includes tens of thousands of clones, roughly 84% of them seen just once. V shed 5 bases and J shed 3 bases, with 11 bases lying between them. The germline CDR1 and CDR2 sequences are SGHRS and YFSETQ. The CDR3 covers 14 residues. The specimen was blood, collected after dendritic cell vaccination. This sequence was found in a human donor with glioblastoma. The chain links TRBV5-1 to TRBJ1-4; D might be TRBD1 (5 bases). This CDR3 is CASSWQGPNEKLFF. The CDR3 DNA is TGCGCCAGCAGTTGGCAGGGTCCTAATGAAAAACTGTTTTTT.